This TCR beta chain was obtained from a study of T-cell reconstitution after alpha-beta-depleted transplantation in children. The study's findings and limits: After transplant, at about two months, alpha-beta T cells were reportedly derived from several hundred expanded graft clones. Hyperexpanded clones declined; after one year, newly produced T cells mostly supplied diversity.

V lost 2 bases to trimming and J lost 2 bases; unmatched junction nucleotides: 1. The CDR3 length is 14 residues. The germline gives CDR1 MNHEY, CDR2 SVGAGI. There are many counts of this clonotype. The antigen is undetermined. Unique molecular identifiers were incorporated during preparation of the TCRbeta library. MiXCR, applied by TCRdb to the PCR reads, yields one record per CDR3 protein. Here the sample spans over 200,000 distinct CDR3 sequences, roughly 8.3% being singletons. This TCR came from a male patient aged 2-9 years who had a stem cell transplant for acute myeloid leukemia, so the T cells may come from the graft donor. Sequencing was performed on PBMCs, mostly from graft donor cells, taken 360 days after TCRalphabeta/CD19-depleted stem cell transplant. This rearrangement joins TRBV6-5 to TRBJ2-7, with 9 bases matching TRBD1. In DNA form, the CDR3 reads TGTGCCAGCAGTTACCGACAGGGGGCCTACGAGCAGTACTTC. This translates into CASSYRQGAYEQYF.